Listed here is a single T cell receptor (beta chain). The antigen this receptor binds is unknown. Base quality data are lacking; no much larger clone is found one base away. The CDR3 contains 14 residues, cysteine and phenylalanine counted. Only the CDR3 DNA stays, 42 bases, in frame from base 1. Trimming costs V 0 bases and J 4 bases, and their ends lie 8 bases apart. Per the germline V gene, SGHRS is the CDR1 and YFSETQ is the CDR2. This sample was included in a study of shared clonotypes between healthy human individuals (TCRdb year 2020). Some background on the complete study: A couple of women and a few men aged 18 to 49 years were included in the cohort. Per donor, three plates each were used for CD4 naive and CD4 memory, two for CD8 naive, and one for CD8 memory. To estimate repertoire size and how much clonotypes are shared between individuals, the study performed deep sequencing of blood TCR repertoires from roughly five healthy adults. Libraries were prepared and TCR repertoires were sequenced by different laboratories using diverse techniques, in order to increase sequencing depth and limit assay-specific biases. Per donor, leukapheresis produced somewhere between about 0.8 and 9 billion PBMCs.

The donors were healthy, HIV-negative adults who had no recently reported acute infections or vaccinations. Every donor was a Caucasian adult residing in Nashville, Tennessee, USA. CD4+ T cells were enriched by magnetic negative selection; naive cells were then positively selected on CD45RA, and the negative fraction formed the memory subset. Blood was obtained by leukapheresis, after which PBMCs were separated by Ficoll-Histopaque density gradient centrifugation and cryopreserved in liquid nitrogen vapor phase. Analytical flow cytometry was used to check the purity and quantity of every magnetically sorted T cell population. Each sorted fraction had its genomic DNA isolated and then quantified by UV absorbance on a Nanodrop 2000c. General findings and caveats noted by the study authors: Approximately 5% of naive CD4, around 3.6% of naive CD8, roughly 2.4% of memory CD4, and 0.35% to 0.5% of memory CD8 clonotypes were shared across several donors. Even with the large sequencing depth, rarefaction of the sorted-subset datasets indicated that sequencing was incomplete. Higher generation probabilities were observed for clonotypes shared by all four sorted-subset donors than for non-shared clonotypes. Based on pairwise subsampling, the degree of clonotype sharing among donors was expected to be affected by sequencing depth. Sampling was restricted to blood, and TCR repertoires in tissues likely differ from the TCR repertoires found in blood. Estimated clonotype richness was generally larger for naive than for memory subsets. The small number of donors limited the genetic and exposure-history diversity represented.

Using the deep immunoSEQ assay, multiplex PCR amplified TCR CDR3 regions from genomic DNA. Extracted genomic DNA from each cell subset was spread evenly across all wells of several immunoSEQ 96-well plates, with each plate serving as a replicate. For sorted subsets, around 200 ng genomic DNA, equal to 30,000 or so T cell genomes, was loaded into each replicate PCR. Purified libraries were quantified with a Qubit 3.0 fluorometer, sized on a Bioanalyzer 2100, and re-quantified with the KAPA Library Quantification kit. Every immunoSEQ 96-well plate was sequenced on a dedicated single-read 150-cycle Illumina NextSeq 550 flow cell. The paper's data handling went like this. Because only junctional sequences without quality scores were contained in the immunoSEQ output, filtering matching that applied to full-length reads could not be performed. To assign V/J genes and CDR3, sequences were annotated against IMGT germline references using PyIR, a Python wrapper for IgBLAST v1.9. Reads were filtered out if the reads had weak V/J assignments (E-value above 1e-6), no CDR3, stop codons, out-of-frame junctions, or ambiguous translated residues. V3J clonotypes were defined by identical inferred V gene, J gene, and CDR3 amino acid sequence. Percentage overlap between repertoires was calculated by dividing the number of shared unique clonotypes by the size of the smaller repertoire. RTK rarefaction, the Chao1 estimator, and Recon v2.1 estimates of unobserved clonotypes were used to assess repertoire richness. Generation probabilities for all TCRbeta clonotypes obtained by the gDNA method from a handful of donors were computed using OLGA. This immuneACCESS table, as held by TCRdb, lists in-frame sequences with V and J called but not all clones. Of the missing ones, under half trace to an unresolved V gene in checked studies; the others have no known cause. V, J and clone size are taken as reported in that table, and D and trimming were inferred from the DNA itself. The sample profile shows hundreds of thousands of clones; roughly 97% of them were found once. About 0.06% of the sample is in the top ten clones.

Sequencing input: naive CD4+ T cells sorted from blood. In light of the paper, this sample's cell subset or site label describes: CD45RA+ positively selected. This clonotype was obtained from a woman aged 25 to 45 in good health. The V and J segments used are TRBV5-1 and TRBJ2-1; confidence is insufficient to name the D gene. Here the CDR3 is given as CASSLAGRYNEQFF. The DNA reads as follows: TGCGCCAGCAGCTTGGCCGGCAGGTACAATGAGCAGTTCTTC.